Below are 14 T cell receptor beta chains sequenced from a single sample in a study of T cells in Graves' hyperthyroidism and ophthalmopathy. TCR beta CDR3 region amplification was performed from RNA transcripts. With the HTBI primer set, the TCR CDR3 went through a first round of RT-PCR. TCRdb re-called the multiplex PCR reads with MiXCR, one entry per CDR3 protein. The sample contains 640,000 or so distinct CDR3 sequences, 12% to 15% of which appear only once. Input material: blood. Receptors were obtained from a young woman with Graves' ophthalmopathy.

V gene TRBV25-1 combines with J gene TRBJ2-2; TRBD2 agrees at 7 bases. CDR3 length equals 14 residues. Looked up from germline, CDR1 is MGHDK and CDR2 is SYGVNS. V was pared by 3 bases and J by 3 bases, with 1 base of the junction left unmatched. DNA of the CDR3: TGTGCCAGCAGTGAGACTAGCTACACCGGGGAGCTGTTTTTT. Translating gives CASSETSYTGELFF.

The table lists this clonotype with a few counts. V is TRBV19 and J is TRBJ2-7; TRBD1 agrees at 9 bases. Losses at the gene ends were 4 bases for V and 4 bases for J; bases not matched to a gene: 8. The CDR3 consists of 15 residues. The germline gives CDR1 LNHDA, CDR2 SQIVND (reference sequence). CDR3 sequence reads: CASSRGQGFSYEQYF. In nucleotides, the CDR3 is TGTGCCAGTAGTAGGGGACAGGGATTTAGTTACGAGCAGTACTTC.

This clonotype was seen many times. This rearrangement joins TRBV27 to TRBJ1-2; 8 bases fit TRBD1. J was trimmed by 6 bases and V by 3 bases; bases with no gene match: 6. Germline-derived CDR1 and CDR2 are MNHEY and SMNVEV (reference sequence). CDR3 length: 14 residues. CDR3 nucleotides: TGTGCCAGCAGTTTTGGGTCAGGGGGCGATGGCTACACCTTC. Amino acids: CASSFGSGGDGYTF.

V and J are TRBV7-8 and TRBJ2-2; D possibly corresponds to TRBD1 (9 bases). The CDR3 consists of 16 residues. The V gene's germline CDR1 is SGHVS and CDR2 FQNEAQ. Trimming left V 5 bases short and J 3 bases short, with 16 bases between. The CDR3 DNA reads as TGTGCCAGCAGCCCGGGAGGGACAGGGCACACCGGGGAGCTGTTTTTT. Amino acids: CASSPGGTGHTGELFF. Drawing the rest from reference TRBV7-8 and TRBJ2-2, the complete variable domain is GAGVSQSPRYKVAKRGQDVALRCDPISGHVSLFWYQQALGQGPEFLTYFQNEAQLDKSGLPSDRFFAERPEGSVSTLKIQRTQQEDSAVYLCASSPGGTGHTGELFFGEGSRLTVL.

At least ten counts were recorded for this clonotype. V is TRBV6-5 and J is TRBJ2-7; perhaps TRBD1 as D (6 bases). Between the trimmed V and J ends, which lost 2 bases and 5 bases, there was a span of 13 bases. The CDR3 is 14 amino acids. Germline V CDR1 and CDR2: MNHEY, SVGAGI. The CDR3, as DNA: TGTGCCAGCAGTTACGGGGGCGAAGGGGACGAGCAGTACTTC. Its translation: CASSYGGEGDEQYF.

In this sample, this clonotype turned up many times. CDR3 sequence (DNA): TGCGCCAGCAGCTTGGTCACCGGGACAGGGATCAACGAGCAGTACTTC. Residues: CASSLVTGTGINEQYF. The V call is TRBV5-1, the J call TRBJ2-7; 9 bases fit TRBD1. Germline CDR1 SGHRS, CDR2 YFSETQ. The CDR3 is 16 amino acids. Unmatched junction bases numbered 9, after V lost 0 bases and J lost 5 bases.

The V and J genes are TRBV4-3 and TRBJ2-1; tentative D call: TRBD1 (5 bases). CDR1 and CDR2 from the germline V gene are LGHNA and YSLEER. This CDR3 is built from 15 residues. Trimming left V 0 bases short and J 2 bases short, with 8 bases between. The CDR3 DNA reads as TGCGCCAGCAGCCAAGATCGACAGACCTACAATGAGCAGTTCTTC. Translated: CASSQDRQTYNEQFF.

This clonotype was found a few times. A much larger clone lies one base from this, so it may be a read error. This chain joins TRBV5-6 and TRBJ1-5; D is unclear. This CDR3 is built from 14 residues. Germline CDR1 and CDR2: SGHDT and YYEEEE. CDR3 sequence reads: CASSRTDLNQPQRF. The CDR3 DNA follows: TGTGCCAGCAGCCGGACGGACCTCAATCAGCCCCAGCGTTTT.

This clonotype was seen a handful of times. J is TRBJ2-2 and V is TRBV9; 9 positions match TRBD1. The CDR3 sequence is 17 residues long. CDR1 and CDR2 from the germline V gene are SGDLS and YYNGEE. After removal of 2 bases from V and 7 bases from J, the junction contained 12 bases not matched to a gene. CDR3 coding DNA: TGTGCCAGCAGCGTCGAGGCGGGACAGGGTTTTGGCGGGGAGCTGTTTTTT. It encodes CASSVEAGQGFGGELFF.

This clonotype was counted ten times or more. The chain links TRBV6-2 or TRBV6-3 to TRBJ2-1; TRBD1 aligns across 8 bases. The CDR3 runs 11 residues. The junction had 2 bases not matched to a gene; V was cut back by 7 bases and J by 9 bases. Per the germline V gene, CDR1 is MNHEY and CDR2 is SVGEGT. CDR3 protein: CASTQGVEQFF. CDR3 in DNA: TGTGCCAGCACACAGGGGGTTGAGCAGTTCTTC.

The rearrangement uses TRBV5-1 and TRBJ2-7; TRBD2 agrees at 11 bases. Germline V CDR1 and CDR2: SGHRS, YFSETQ. The CDR3 covers 14 residues. V gave up 4 bases and J gave up 6 bases; unmatched junction bases: 6. CDR3 sequence reads: CASSPLAGESEQYF. The DNA for the CDR3 is TGCGCCAGCAGCCCACTAGCGGGAGAATCCGAGCAGTACTTC. Variable domain in full (rest from reference TRBV5-1 and TRBJ2-7): KAGVTQTPRYLIKTRGQQVTLSCSPISGHRSVSWYQQTPGQGLQFLFEYFSETQRNKGNFPGRFSGRQFSNSRSEMNVSTLELGDSALYLCASSPLAGESEQYFGPGTRLTVT.

There are many counts of this clonotype. V gene TRBV6-1 combines with J gene TRBJ1-5; weak D call: TRBD1 (5 bases). Germline-derived CDR1 and CDR2 are MNHNS and SASEGT. V lost 7 bases and J 3 bases, leaving 10 bases between the germline ends. The CDR3 has 13 residues. Here the CDR3 reads CASKRGLNQPQHF. For the CDR3, the DNA is TGTGCCAGCAAAAGGGGCCTCAATCAGCCCCAGCATTTT.

This clonotype came up a few times. The genes are TRBV9 and TRBJ2-1, with 11 bases aligning to TRBD2. The J segment lost 7 bases and the V segment lost 3 bases, leaving 6 bases of the junction unmatched. This CDR3 has 15 amino acids. The V gene's germline CDR1 is SGDLS and CDR2 YYNGEE. The CDR3 reads CASSAQTSGVNEQFF. In DNA form, the CDR3 reads TGTGCCAGCAGCGCACAGACTAGCGGGGTTAATGAGCAGTTCTTC. The full variable domain, in which reference TRBV9 and TRBJ2-1 provide the parts outside the CDR3, is DSGVTQTPKHLITATGQRVTLRCSPRSGDLSVYWYQQSLDQGLQFLIQYYNGEERAKGNILERFSAQQFPDLHSELNLSSLELGDSALYFCASSAQTSGVNEQFFGPGTRLTVL.

The chain combines TRBV27 with TRBJ1-3; 11 nucleotides line up with TRBD1. There are 14 residues in the CDR3. V was clipped by 9 bases and J by 10 bases; unmatched bases: 11. The germline CDR1 and CDR2 sequences are MNHEY and SMNVEV (reference sequence). CDR3 coding DNA: TGTGCCAGTTGTATCGGACAGGGGGCGAGGACCATATATTTT. Its translation is CASCIGQGARTIYF.